This T cell receptor beta chain appears in the sequencing data of a study of cytomegalovirus exposure and HLA in healthy donors (dated 2017 in TCRdb). Study-level background: An earlier analysis of 587 of the donors reported 276 Gb of sequence data and 95 million to 130 million unique TCR beta sequences obtained from 150 million to 200 million T cells. The study profiled the T cell repertoires of about 720 subjects by immunosequencing and related them to cytomegalovirus serostatus. The study combined high-throughput TCR immunosequencing, statistical association of individual TCRs with disease status, and machine learning to predict cytomegalovirus infection status. A later analysis re-examined previously published TCR beta repertoires from about 670 donors and added high-resolution HLA genotyping to investigate patterns of TCR occurrence. All discovery cohort repertoires had been generated using a single sequencing platform. An early release covering roughly 600 HLA-typed donors comprised about 310 gigabases of sequencing data and tens of millions of unique TCR sequences. On average, about 240,000 unique TCR beta nucleotide sequences were sequenced per donor among 398 genotyped donors of the cohort, with around 19% of those sequences being non-productive. Along with the roughly 670-subject first cohort, a separate validation cohort of some 130 different subjects was used. The genetic ancestry cluster associated with self-reported Caucasian donors included 65% to 90% of the roughly 390 genotyped donors. In an earlier analysis of about 590 of the donors, high-throughput TCR beta sequencing was used to judge whether each TCR beta V gene segment behaved as functional or pseudogenic. Donor age, sex, ethnicity and CMV serostatus were compiled alongside the repertoire data. The later analysis used no new phenotypic data to find candidate immune exposures, relying instead on TCR beta sequences and their occurrence across donors. Class I and class II HLA loci were covered by the typing at four-digit resolution. The aim of the study was to test whether cataloging public T cell receptors could identify signatures of past pathogen exposure. Because of strong linkage in the cohort, 5 or 6 DR-DQ haplotypes were treated as single units for association and clustering. In a later genetic analysis, genome-wide SNP genotypes for about 60% of the 666 donors were used, and that subset was treated as a discovery cohort. The number of donors typed differed by locus, with 629-630 for A, B, C, DRB1 and DQB1, roughly 520 for DQA1, over 600 for DPA1, and 472 for DPB1. Summary of the overall study and its limitations: A further reported finding was that TCR beta sequences accurately predicted the HLA-A and HLA-B alleles for most subjects in the first cohort. Correlated functional status among segregating V segments might be attributable to linkage disequilibrium, but an unknown experimental factor could not be ruled out. Because counts were too low, about 18 rarely observed V segments, including chromosome 9 orphons, were excluded from the earlier analysis of around 640 of the donors. For the cohort, immune exposure information was limited to CMV serostatus. In a later analysis, HLA-associated TCR beta chains showed more clonal expansion and lower generation probabilities than non-associated chains that were equally common. The study listed 150 to 200 TCR beta chains as associated with cytomegalovirus. According to a later analysis, parvovirus B19, influenza, CMV and Epstein-Barr virus appeared linked to several top co-occurrence clusters. In a later analysis, most CMV-associated TCR beta chains were found to appear HLA-restricted, with HLA associations seemingly driven largely by CMV exposure. Some IMGT-functional V segments, including TRBV6-2 and TRBV6-3, could not be distinguished by the 87-base-pair reads and were therefore excluded. Because HLA typing was unavailable for some donors at each locus, only the typed subset was used in association tests. According to a later analysis, TCR association rates differed among HLA loci, with DRB1 alleles showing the most associated TCRs and HLA-C alleles showing the fewest. A cluster of highly shared sequence variants was judged likely to represent a technical artifact of the sequencing pipeline. According to the authors, the approach could potentially be generalized to other disease states and immunological phenotypes. This cohort had only TCR beta chains sequenced, and the lack of alpha or paired-chain data limited which features could be detected. In a later genetic analysis, a missense DCLRE1C variant was associated with V-gene and J-gene trimming of TCR beta chains, and the association was replicated in an independent cohort. In vitro tests confirmed that a few of the cytomegalovirus-associated TCR beta chains recognize cytomegalovirus antigens. Presence/absence analyses assumed roughly uniform sequencing depth across donors, an assumption that may not hold. According to a later genetic analysis, donors in an Asian-associated ancestry cluster had fewer N-insertions in productive TCRs than the approximately 650-donor mean. An earlier analysis of around 600 of the donors showed that most TCR beta V segments appeared in productive rearrangements either about 87% or about 30% of the time, which broadly matched IMGT annotations. The classifier was reported to diagnose cytomegalovirus status with high specificity and sensitivity in both the original and validation cohorts. When HLA alleles, especially DR and DQ, strongly co-occurred, TCR associations were difficult to assign to individual alleles. In a later analysis, more than 15,000 TCR beta sequences were associated with specific HLA alleles at a false discovery rate of 0.05. Most TCR sequences were seen in very few donors, while some public TCRs were found in many individuals.

From the germline V gene, CDR1 is SGHVS and CDR2 is FNYEAQ. Including the terminal cysteine and phenylalanine, the CDR3 comprises 15 residues. This entry keeps only the CDR3 DNA: 45 bases, framed from base 1. V lost 4 bases and J lost 1 base, and the count of bases not matched to a germline gene is 3. Concerning this clone itself: Its binding antigen is unknown. Base qualities are not recorded, but no much larger clone differs from it by a single base.

The library relied on the immunoSEQ multiplex PCR assay. A mixture of 60 forward primers for TCR Vbeta segments and 13 reverse primers for TCR Jbeta segments was used in the multiplex PCR. The CDR3 region of rearranged TCR beta genes was amplified from genomic DNA with a multiplex PCR assay. The amplified TCR beta libraries were sequenced on the Illumina HiSeq System as 87-base-pair reads. The paper's processing steps were these. In a later analysis, about 80 million unique TCR beta chains were counted across the 500 to 850 repertoires, and roughly 10 million of these chains were shared by at least two donors. Raw reads were error-corrected and collapsed into unique sequences with a nearest-neighbor algorithm that merged closely related sequences to remove PCR and sequencing errors. To assign V, D and J gene segments, CDR3 sequences were aligned to IMGT reference sequences. For a sequence to be retained, a match of at least six nucleotides to both a V gene segment and a J gene segment was required. Rearrangements were called productive when the CDR3 lacked stop codons and stayed in frame with V and J; all others were non-productive. CDR3 was defined according to IMGT convention as the region running from the second conserved V-encoded cysteine to the conserved J-encoded phenylalanine. The earlier analysis of some 600 of the donors excluded sequences that lacked an unambiguous match to a single V gene segment. An earlier analysis of approximately 590 of the donors classified V segments as functional when productive rearrangements were above 56.7% and as segregating when the standard deviation between donors was above 5%. To diagnose cytomegalovirus status from the catalog of TCR beta chain sequences, a statistical classification framework was built. In a later analysis, TCR nucleotide sequences were compared against IMGT/GENE-DB human TR gene sequences so that V and J genes could be assigned. A later analysis assigned CDR3 sequences and most-parsimonious VDJ recombination scenarios with the TCRdist pipeline. A later analysis defined each TCR beta chain by its CDR3 amino acid sequence plus V-gene family, and excluded reads lacking a unique V-gene family. As a way to deal with suspected cross-contamination and a sequencing artifact, a later analysis dropped 450 to 700 nucleotide sequences that were highly shared and had low generation probability. In a later analysis, a clonal expansion index for each public chain was calculated from normalized within-repertoire ranks of inferred template counts. In a later analysis, generation probabilities were computed with a VDJ recombination model fitted to out-of-frame rearrangements, and the resulting probabilities were checked against IGoR. In a later analysis, hypergeometric tests were used to score TCR-TCR, TCR-HLA and TCR-CMV co-occurrence, with a repertoire-size bias correction applied to TCR pairs. False discovery rates were estimated in a later analysis by permuting HLA or CMV assignments 20 times. A later analysis grouped co-occurring TCRs with DBSCAN, adding TCRdist sequence similarity when clustering within HLA-allele-positive subsets. Repertoires with fewer than 30,000 or more than 120,000 public chains, plus five repertoires with anomalous nucleotide sharing, were excluded from co-occurrence clustering. In its TCRdb copy, this immuneACCESS table keeps in-frame sequences only and misses some clones. Where compared with another copy, unresolved V genes explain less than half of these, and the others have no known cause. V and J calls and clone size come straight from that table; D and trimming were deduced from the DNA. The sample table lists over 45,000 clones, about 84% of them with a count of one. Roughly 1.4% of the sample comes from the top ten.

In total, approximately 690 healthy bone marrow donors made up the cohort. At the time of sampling, all cohort members were nominally healthy, though unrecorded immune exposures were likely present. The donor was CMV seronegative and belonged to the group of roughly 330 seronegative cohort members. A peripheral blood sample was provided by each donor, and peripheral blood mononuclear cells were used for TCR beta sequencing. The Qiagen DNeasy Blood Extraction Kit was used to extract genomic DNA from the blood cell samples. This sequence was found in a female donor in good health and CMV-seronegative. The sequencing input was PBMCs. The chain was built from TRBV7-6 and TRBJ1-4, with TRBD1 matching 7 junction bases. The DNA is as follows: TGTGCCAGCAGCTCCCGACAGGGAACTAATGAAAAACTGTTTTTT. This translates into CASSSRQGTNEKLFF.